This T cell receptor beta chain comes out of a study of patients and donors after allogeneic stem cell transplantation. In this sample, this clonotype turned up many times. With V trimmed by 0 bases and J by 12 bases, 9 bases remained unmatched. Germline lookup yields CDR1 SGHRS and CDR2 YFSETQ. CDR3 length equals 14 residues. TCRdb redid the calling of the RT-PCR reads with MiXCR, one entry per CDR3 protein. The repertoire holds roughly 960,000 distinct CDR3 sequences, with about a sixth as singletons. The sequence was obtained from a human donor who was either an allogeneic HSCT recipient or a stem cell or donor lymphocyte infusion donor (not recorded which). It is not recorded whose cells these are; they may come from a transplant donor. V gene TRBV5-1 combines with J gene TRBJ2-1; 7 bases are a match to TRBD2. Source material: blood, either unsorted or a sorted T cell fraction (not recorded which). CDR3 sequence reads: CASSLAVAGVMQFF. In nucleotides, the CDR3 is TGCGCCAGCAGCTTGGCGGTAGCGGGTGTTATGCAGTTCTTC.